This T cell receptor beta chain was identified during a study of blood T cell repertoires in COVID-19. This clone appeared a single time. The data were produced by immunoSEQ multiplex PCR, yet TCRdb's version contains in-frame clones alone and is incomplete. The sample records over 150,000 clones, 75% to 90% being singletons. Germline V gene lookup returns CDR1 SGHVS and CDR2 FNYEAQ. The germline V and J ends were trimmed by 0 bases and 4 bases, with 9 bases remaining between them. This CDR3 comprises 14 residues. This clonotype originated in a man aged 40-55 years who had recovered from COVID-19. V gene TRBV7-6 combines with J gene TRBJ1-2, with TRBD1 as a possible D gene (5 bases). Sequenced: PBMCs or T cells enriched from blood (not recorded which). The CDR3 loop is CASSLAGASYGYTF. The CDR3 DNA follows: TGTGCCAGCAGCTTAGCAGGGGCTAGCTATGGCTACACCTTC.